This TCR beta chain came from a study of blood T cell repertoires in COVID-19. Study at large: The origin of the acute and convalescent COVID-19 samples was the United States, Italy and Spain.

Deletions cut 8 bases from V and 5 bases from J, with 10 bases between. Germline V gene sequence: CDR1 DFQATT, CDR2 SNEGSKA (reference sequence). The CDR3 length is 11 residues. How the authors handled the data: Quantification of nucleated cells was approximated via reference gene primer amplification. Generated by immunoSEQ multiplex PCR, the TCRdb table keeps only in-frame clones and is missing some. From that table come the V and J calls and clone size; the DNA was used to work out D and trimming. The sample contains 270,000 or so clones, approximately 90% of which appear only once. Researchers sorted participants into cohorts using their self-reported clinical history.

The chain is built from TRBV20-1 and TRBJ2-1, with D possibly being TRBD2 (5 bases). The sample taken for sequencing was PBMCs or T cells enriched from blood (not recorded which). The sequence was obtained from a woman aged 40 to 50 with acute COVID-19. The chain's CDR3 is CSPDYHNEQFF. CDR3 DNA sequence: TGCAGTCCTGACTACCACAATGAGCAGTTCTTC.